Below, 3 T cell receptor beta chains from the same sample are listed, as sequenced in a study of blood T cell repertoires in COVID-19 (dated by TCRdb to 2018 to 2020). The method behind the library was the immunoSEQ multiplex PCR assay. Held by TCRdb, this immuneACCESS table contains in-frame sequences only and omits some clones. Under half of the omission traces to an unresolved V gene where checked; the cause of the rest is unknown. This sample has approximately 190,000 clones in its table, and 65% to 85% of those were observed once. Together, the top ten hold 3% to 3.5% of the sample. The specimen was PBMCs or T cells enriched from blood (not recorded which). These receptors all stem from a woman aged 25 to 39 who had been exposed to COVID-19.

The rearrangement links TRBV11-2 to TRBJ1-3; TRBD1 is a possible D gene (5 bases). This CDR3 is 17 amino acids long. The V gene's germline CDR1 is SGHAT and CDR2 FQNNGV. The V end was cut by 1 base, the J end by 0 bases, with 13 bases between. As DNA, the CDR3 is TGTGCCAGCAGCTTAGGGGGTAGGGGCAGCTCTGGAAACACCATATATTTT. Protein product: CASSLGGRGSSGNTIYF.

The J gene is TRBJ1-1, the V gene TRBV10-3, with 10 bases aligning to TRBD1. CDR3 length: 12 amino acids. V was pared by 10 bases and J by 11 bases, with 10 bases of the junction left unmatched. From germline, CDR1 is ENHRY and CDR2 SYGVKD. CDR3: CATQPGQGTAFF. The CDR3 DNA sequence: TGTGCCACGCAACCGGGACAGGGGACGGCTTTCTTT.

V and J are TRBV29-1 and TRBJ2-4; D possibly corresponds to TRBD1 (6 bases). Germline CDR1 is SQVTM and CDR2 is ANQGSEA. The V gene lost 0 bases and the J gene lost 7 bases, with 13 bases spanning the gap. CDR3 length: 14 amino acids. CDR3 in DNA: TGCAGCGTTGAAGACAGGACAGAGGGGAACATTCAGTACTTC. As protein: CSVEDRTEGNIQYF.